The clone carrying this TCR beta chain was seen once. Its specificity is not known. The data were taken from a study of T cells in localized non-small cell lung cancer. General study points: The study sequenced only one region of the tumor. As a result, intratumor heterogeneity could not be excluded and remains possible. A median of roughly 55 of the top 100 tumor clones appeared in adjacent lung, which was paired and uninvolved. In uninvolved adjacent lung, T cell clonality reached its highest value, exceeding tumor. A denser population of T cells in blood accompanied longer overall survival.

Per the germline V gene, CDR1 is SGHRS and CDR2 is YFSETQ. The CDR3 loop spans 13 amino acids. V lost 3 bases and J 4 bases, leaving 10 bases between the germline ends. The table came from immunoSEQ multiplex PCR; TCRdb's copy has only in-frame clones and leaves some out. This sample has under 40,000 clones, with 93% found just once. This sequence originates from a female donor at least 60 years old with stage I lung adenocarcinoma. This rearrangement joins TRBV5-1 to TRBJ1-2, with D uncertain. The sequenced sample was peripheral blood, obtained before any cancer treatment. The CDR3, as DNA: TGCGCCAGCAGCTCGTCTGAGGTCTATGGCTACACCTTC. This encodes CASSSSEVYGYTF.